One T cell receptor beta chain is described in this entry. Its antigen is as yet unknown. The sample is drawn from a study of Ad26.COV2.S vaccination and SARS-CoV-2 variants. Findings and caveats of the study: Non-spike TCR breadth did not differ much between vaccine and placebo recipients. After vaccination, reports described spike-specific CD8+ and CD4+ T cell responses as showing substantial breadth.

Method: immunoSEQ multiplex PCR; TCRdb's copy keeps in-frame clones and lacks some. Here the sample spans around 140,000 clones, about nine tenths being singletons. Germline V gene lookup returns CDR1 KGHDR and CDR2 SFDVKD. The CDR3 totals 11 residues. Between the trimmed V and J ends, which lost 3 bases and 4 bases, there was a span of 1 base. This receptor was identified in a human donor who had recovered from COVID-19. The chain has TRBV24-1 and TRBJ2-3; the D is unclear. Sequenced material: peripheral blood, taken after recovery from COVID-19. CDR3: CATSDPDTQYF. As DNA, the CDR3 is TGTGCCACCAGTGATCCAGATACGCAGTATTTT.